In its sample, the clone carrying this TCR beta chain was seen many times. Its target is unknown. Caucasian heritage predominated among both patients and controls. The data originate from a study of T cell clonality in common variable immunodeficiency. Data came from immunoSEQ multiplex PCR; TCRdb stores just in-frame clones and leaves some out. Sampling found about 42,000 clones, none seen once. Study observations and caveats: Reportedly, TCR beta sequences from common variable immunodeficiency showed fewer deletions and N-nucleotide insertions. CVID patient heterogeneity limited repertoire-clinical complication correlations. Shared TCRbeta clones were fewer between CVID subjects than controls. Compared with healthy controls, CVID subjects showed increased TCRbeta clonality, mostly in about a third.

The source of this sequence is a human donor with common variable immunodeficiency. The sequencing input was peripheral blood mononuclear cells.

The CDR3 here is CASSLLDRVDEKLFF. The sequenced CDR3 bases are TGTGCCAGCAGCTTACTAGACAGGGTGGATGAAAAA. The chain couples TRBV7-9 to TRBJ1-4; 7 bases fit TRBD1. The CDR3 end lies 3 residues beyond the end of the read and is filled in from the germline J gene. From germline, CDR1 is SEHNR and CDR2 FQNEAQ (reference sequence). Trimming removed 2 bases from V and 6 bases from J; junction bases left unmatched: 6. This CDR3 contains 15 residues.